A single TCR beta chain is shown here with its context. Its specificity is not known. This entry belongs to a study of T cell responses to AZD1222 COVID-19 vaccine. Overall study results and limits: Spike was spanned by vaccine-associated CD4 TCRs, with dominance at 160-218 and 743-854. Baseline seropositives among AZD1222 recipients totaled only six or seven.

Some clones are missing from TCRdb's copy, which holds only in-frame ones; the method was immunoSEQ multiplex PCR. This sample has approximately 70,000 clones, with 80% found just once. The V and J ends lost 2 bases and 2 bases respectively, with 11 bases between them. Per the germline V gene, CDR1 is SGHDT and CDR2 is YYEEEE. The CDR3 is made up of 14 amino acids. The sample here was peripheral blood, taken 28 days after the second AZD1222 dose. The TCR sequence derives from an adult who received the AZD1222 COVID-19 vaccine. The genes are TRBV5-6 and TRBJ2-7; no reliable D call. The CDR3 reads CASSFPNKPYEQYF. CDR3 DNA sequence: TGTGCCAGCAGCTTTCCTAACAAGCCCTACGAGCAGTACTTC. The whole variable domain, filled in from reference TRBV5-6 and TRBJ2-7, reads DAGVTQSPTHLIKTRGQQVTLRCSPKSGHDTVSWYQQALGQGPQFIFQYYEEEERQRGNFPDRFSGHQFPNYSSELNVNALLLGDSALYLCASSFPNKPYEQYFGPGTRLTVT.